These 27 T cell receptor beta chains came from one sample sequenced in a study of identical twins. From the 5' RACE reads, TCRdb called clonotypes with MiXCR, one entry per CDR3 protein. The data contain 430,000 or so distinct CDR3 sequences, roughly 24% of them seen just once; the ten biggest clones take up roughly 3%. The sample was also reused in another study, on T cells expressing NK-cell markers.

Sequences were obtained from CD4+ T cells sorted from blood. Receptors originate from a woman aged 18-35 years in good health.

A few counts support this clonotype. This chain's CDR3 is CSARAGGSYEQYF. The CDR3 nucleotides read TGCAGTGCTAGAGCCGGGGGTAGCTACGAGCAGTACTTC. The V call is TRBV20-1, the J call TRBJ2-7, with TRBD2 as a possible D gene (6 bases). The V end was cut by 1 base, the J end by 3 bases, with 10 bases between. CDR1 DFQATT and CDR2 SNEGSKA come from the germline V gene (reference sequence). The CDR3 has 13 residues.

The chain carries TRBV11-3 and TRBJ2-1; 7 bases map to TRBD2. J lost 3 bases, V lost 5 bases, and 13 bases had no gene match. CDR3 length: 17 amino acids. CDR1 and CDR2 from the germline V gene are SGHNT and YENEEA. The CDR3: CASSQLRSSGCYNEQFF. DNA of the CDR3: TGTGCCAGCAGCCAACTTCGGTCTAGCGGTTGCTACAATGAGCAGTTCTTC.

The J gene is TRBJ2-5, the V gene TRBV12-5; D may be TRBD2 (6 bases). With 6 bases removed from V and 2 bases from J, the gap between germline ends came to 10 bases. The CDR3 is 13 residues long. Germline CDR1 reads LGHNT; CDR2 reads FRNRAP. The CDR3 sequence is CASGPSGQETQYF. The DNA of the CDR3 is TGTGCTAGTGGCCCCAGCGGGCAAGAGACCCAGTACTTC.

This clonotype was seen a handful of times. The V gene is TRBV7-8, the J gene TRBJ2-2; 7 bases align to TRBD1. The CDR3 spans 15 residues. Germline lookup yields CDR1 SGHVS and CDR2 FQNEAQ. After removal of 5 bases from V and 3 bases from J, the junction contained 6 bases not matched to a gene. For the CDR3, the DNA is TGTGCCAGCAGCCCCGGGACAGCTTACACCGGGGAGCTGTTTTTT. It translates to CASSPGTAYTGELFF.

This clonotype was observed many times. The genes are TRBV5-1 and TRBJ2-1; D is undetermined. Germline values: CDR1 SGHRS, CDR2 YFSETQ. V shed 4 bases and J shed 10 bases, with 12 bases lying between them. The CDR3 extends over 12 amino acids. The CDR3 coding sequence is TGCGCCAGCAGCCCCCTAGTTGAAGAGCAGTTCTTC. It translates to CASSPLVEEQFF.

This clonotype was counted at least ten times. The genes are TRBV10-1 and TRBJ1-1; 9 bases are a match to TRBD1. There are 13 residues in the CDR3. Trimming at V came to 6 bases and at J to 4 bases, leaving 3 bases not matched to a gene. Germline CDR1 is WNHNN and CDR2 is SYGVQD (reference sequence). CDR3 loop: CASRQGAATEAFF. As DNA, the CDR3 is TGCGCCAGCAGACAGGGGGCGGCCACTGAAGCTTTCTTT.

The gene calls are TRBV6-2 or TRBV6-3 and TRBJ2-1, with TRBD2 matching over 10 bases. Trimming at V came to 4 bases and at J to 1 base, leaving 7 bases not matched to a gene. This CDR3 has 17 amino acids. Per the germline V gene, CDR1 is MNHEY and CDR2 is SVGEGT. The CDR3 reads CASSWLAGVVSYNEQFF. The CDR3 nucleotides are TGTGCCAGCAGTTGGCTAGCGGGAGTGGTATCCTACAATGAGCAGTTCTTC.

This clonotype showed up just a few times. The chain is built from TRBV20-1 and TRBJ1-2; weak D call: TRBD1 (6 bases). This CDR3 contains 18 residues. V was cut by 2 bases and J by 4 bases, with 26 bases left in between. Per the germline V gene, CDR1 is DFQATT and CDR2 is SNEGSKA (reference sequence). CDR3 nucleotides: TGCAGTGCTAGACCCTATCCTGGACAGCGGATGGAGCGCTATGGCTACACCTTC. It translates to CSARPYPGQRMERYGYTF.

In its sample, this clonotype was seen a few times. CDR3 bases: TGCGCCAGCAGCCCGCAACTAGCGGCACACACCGGGGAGCTGTTTTTT. It encodes CASSPQLAAHTGELFF. The genes are TRBV5-1 and TRBJ2-2, with 8 bases fitting TRBD2. The germline V gene has CDR1 SGHRS and CDR2 YFSETQ. V shed 4 bases, J shed 3 bases, and the junction held 8 bases outside the gene matches. The CDR3 covers 16 residues.

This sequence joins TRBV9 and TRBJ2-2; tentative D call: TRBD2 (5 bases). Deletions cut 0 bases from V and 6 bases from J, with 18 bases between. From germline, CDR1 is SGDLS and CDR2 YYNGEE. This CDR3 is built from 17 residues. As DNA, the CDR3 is TGTGCCAGCAGCGTAGGCGGAGGAATGATAGGAGCCGGGGAGCTGTTTTTT. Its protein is CASSVGGGMIGAGELFF.

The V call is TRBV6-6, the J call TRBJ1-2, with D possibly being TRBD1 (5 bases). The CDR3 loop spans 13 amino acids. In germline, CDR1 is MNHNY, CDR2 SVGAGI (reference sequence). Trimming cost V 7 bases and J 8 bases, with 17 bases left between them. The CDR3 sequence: CASKQGAMGGYTF. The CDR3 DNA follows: TGTGCCAGCAAGCAGGGTGCCATGGGGGGCTACACCTTC.

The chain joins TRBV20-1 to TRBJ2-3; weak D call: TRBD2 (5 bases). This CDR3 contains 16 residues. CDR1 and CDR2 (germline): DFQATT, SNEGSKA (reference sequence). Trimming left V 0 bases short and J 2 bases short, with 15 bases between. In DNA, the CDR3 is TGCAGTGCTAGAGATCGTCGGCTAGCCTCCACAGATACGCAGTATTTT. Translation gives CSARDRRLASTDTQYF.

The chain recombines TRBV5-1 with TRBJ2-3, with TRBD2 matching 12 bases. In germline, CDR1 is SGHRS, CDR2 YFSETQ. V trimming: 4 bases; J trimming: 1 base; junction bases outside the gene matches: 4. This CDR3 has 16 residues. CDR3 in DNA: TGCGCCAGCAGCATCGGACTAGCGGGGCGCACAGATACGCAGTATTTT. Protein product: CASSIGLAGRTDTQYF.

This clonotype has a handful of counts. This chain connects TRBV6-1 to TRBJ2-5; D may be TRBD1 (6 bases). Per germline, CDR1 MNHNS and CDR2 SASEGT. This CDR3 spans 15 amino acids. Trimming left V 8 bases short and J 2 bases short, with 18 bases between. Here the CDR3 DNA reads TGTGCCAGCCGATTTGGGGGCGGATCTCAAGAGACCCAGTACTTC. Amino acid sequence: CASRFGGGSQETQYF.

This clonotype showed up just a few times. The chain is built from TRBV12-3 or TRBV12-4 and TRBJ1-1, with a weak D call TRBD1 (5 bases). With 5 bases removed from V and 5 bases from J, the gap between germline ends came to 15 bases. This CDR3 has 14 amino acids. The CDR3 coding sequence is TGTGCCAGCAGTCAGGGTCCGGGTTCAACTGAAGCTTTCTTT. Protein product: CASSQGPGSTEAFF.

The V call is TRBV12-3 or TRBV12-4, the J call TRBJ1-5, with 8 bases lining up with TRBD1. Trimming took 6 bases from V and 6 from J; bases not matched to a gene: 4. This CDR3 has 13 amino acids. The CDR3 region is CASSGQGFQPQHF. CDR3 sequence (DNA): TGTGCCAGCAGCGGACAGGGCTTTCAGCCCCAGCATTTT.

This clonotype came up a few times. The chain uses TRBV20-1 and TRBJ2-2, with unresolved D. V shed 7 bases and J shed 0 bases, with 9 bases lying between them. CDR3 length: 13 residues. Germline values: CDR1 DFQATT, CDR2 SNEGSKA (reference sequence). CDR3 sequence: CSVLGTNTGELFF. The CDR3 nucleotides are TGCAGTGTCTTGGGAACGAACACCGGGGAGCTGTTTTTT.

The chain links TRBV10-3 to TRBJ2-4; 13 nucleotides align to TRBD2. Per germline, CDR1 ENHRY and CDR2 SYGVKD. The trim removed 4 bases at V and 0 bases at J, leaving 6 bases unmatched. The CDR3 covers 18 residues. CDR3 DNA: TGTGCCATCAGTGGGACTAGCGGGGGCCGTGAAGCCAAAAACATTCAGTACTTC. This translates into CAISGTSGGREAKNIQYF.

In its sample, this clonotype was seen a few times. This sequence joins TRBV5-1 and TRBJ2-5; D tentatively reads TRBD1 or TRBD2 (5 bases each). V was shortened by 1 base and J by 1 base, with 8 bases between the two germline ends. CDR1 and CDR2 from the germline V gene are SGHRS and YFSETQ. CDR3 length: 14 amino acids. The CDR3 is CASSLWGSQETQYF. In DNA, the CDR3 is TGCGCCAGCAGCTTGTGGGGGTCCCAAGAGACCCAGTACTTC.

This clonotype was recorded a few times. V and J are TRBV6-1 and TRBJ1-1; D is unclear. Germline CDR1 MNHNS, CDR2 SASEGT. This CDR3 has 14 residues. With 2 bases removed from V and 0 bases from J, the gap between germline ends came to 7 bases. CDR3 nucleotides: TGTGCCAGCAGTGAACAACTAATGAACACTGAAGCTTTCTTT. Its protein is CASSEQLMNTEAFF.

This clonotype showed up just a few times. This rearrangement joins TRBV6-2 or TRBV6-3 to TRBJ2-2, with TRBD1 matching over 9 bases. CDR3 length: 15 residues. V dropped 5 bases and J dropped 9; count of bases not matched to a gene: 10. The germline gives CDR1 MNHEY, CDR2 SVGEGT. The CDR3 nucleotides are TGTGCCAGCAGTAGACGGACAGGGGATGACAGGGAGCTGTTTTTT. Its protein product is CASSRRTGDDRELFF.

CDR3 coding DNA: TGCGCCAGCGGATCCCCGGCTGGGCGGCCGCAAGAGACCCAGTACTTC. The encoded protein is CASGSPAGRPQETQYF. The chain carries TRBV5-1 and TRBJ2-5, with D unresolved. This CDR3 has 16 amino acids. Trimming took off 7 bases at V and 2 bases at J, with 21 bases between the two ends. From germline, CDR1 is SGHRS and CDR2 YFSETQ.

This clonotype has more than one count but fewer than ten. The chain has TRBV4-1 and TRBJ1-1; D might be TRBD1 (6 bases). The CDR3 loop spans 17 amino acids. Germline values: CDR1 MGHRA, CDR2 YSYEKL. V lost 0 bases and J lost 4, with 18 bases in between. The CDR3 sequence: CASSQESWGRGGTEAFF. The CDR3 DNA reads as TGCGCCAGCAGCCAAGAGTCATGGGGGAGGGGGGGCACTGAAGCTTTCTTT.

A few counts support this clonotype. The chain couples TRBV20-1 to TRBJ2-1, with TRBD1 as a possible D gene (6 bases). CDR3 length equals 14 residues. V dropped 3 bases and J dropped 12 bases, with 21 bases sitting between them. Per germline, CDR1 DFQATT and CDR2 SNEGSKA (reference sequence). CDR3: CSASPGTSELGQFF. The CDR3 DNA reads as TGCAGTGCTAGTCCCGGGACATCCGAACTTGGGCAGTTCTTC.

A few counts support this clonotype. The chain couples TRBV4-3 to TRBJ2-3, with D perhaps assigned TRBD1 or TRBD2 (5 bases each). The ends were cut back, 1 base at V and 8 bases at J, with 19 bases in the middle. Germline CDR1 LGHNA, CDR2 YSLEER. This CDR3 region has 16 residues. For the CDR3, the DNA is TGCGCCAGCAGCCAAGGTTTGGTAGAGGGGACGGGTACGCAGTATTTT. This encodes CASSQGLVEGTGTQYF.

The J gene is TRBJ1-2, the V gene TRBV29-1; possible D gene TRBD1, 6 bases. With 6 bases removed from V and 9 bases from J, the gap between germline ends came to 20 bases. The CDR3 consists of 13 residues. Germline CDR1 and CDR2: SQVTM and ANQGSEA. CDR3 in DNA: TGCAGCGTCACCGACACAGGGAGTATTAGCTACACCTTC. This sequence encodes CSVTDTGSISYTF.

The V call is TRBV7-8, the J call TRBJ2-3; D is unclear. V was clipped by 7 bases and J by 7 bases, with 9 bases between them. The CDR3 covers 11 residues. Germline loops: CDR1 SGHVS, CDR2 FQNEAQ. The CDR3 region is CASTERNTQYF. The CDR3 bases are TGTGCCAGCACCGAGCGTAATACGCAGTATTTT.